This TCR beta chain was sequenced during a study of cytomegalovirus exposure and HLA in healthy donors. Study-level results: Several of the most significant clusters were apparently associated with common viral pathogens in a later analysis.

Primers included in the PCR were 60 Vbeta and 13 Jbeta primers. Here immunoSEQ multiplex PCR was the method, and the copy in TCRdb shows in-frame clones only, minus some. The sample comprises under 200,000 clones, approximately 82% of which are singletons, and around 1.9% rests with the top ten. This CDR3 has 12 residues. Germline CDR1 and CDR2: SGHAT and FQNNGV. The trim removed 4 bases at V and 7 bases at J, leaving 3 bases unmatched. A word on this clone: The antigen is undetermined.

The chain joins TRBV11-2 to TRBJ1-1; TRBD1 matches at 7 bases. The receptor was isolated from a woman aged 18-35 years in good health and CMV-seropositive. Sequenced input: PBMCs. As DNA, the CDR3 is TGTGCCAGCAGCTCTAACAGGGGTGAAGCTTTCTTT. Translation gives CASSSNRGEAFF.